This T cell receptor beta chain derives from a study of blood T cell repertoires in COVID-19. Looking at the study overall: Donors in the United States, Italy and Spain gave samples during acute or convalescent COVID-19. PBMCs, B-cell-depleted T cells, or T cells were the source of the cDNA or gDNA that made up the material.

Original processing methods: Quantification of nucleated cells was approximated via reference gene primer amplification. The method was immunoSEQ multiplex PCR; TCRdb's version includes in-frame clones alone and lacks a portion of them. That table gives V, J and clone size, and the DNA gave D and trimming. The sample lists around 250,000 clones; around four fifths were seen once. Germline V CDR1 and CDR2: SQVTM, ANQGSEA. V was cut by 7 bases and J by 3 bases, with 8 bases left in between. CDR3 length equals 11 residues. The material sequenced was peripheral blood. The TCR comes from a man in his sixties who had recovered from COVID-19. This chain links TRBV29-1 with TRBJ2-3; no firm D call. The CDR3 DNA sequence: TGCAGCGGGCTTCTGACAGATACGCAGTATTTT. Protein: CSGLLTDTQYF.